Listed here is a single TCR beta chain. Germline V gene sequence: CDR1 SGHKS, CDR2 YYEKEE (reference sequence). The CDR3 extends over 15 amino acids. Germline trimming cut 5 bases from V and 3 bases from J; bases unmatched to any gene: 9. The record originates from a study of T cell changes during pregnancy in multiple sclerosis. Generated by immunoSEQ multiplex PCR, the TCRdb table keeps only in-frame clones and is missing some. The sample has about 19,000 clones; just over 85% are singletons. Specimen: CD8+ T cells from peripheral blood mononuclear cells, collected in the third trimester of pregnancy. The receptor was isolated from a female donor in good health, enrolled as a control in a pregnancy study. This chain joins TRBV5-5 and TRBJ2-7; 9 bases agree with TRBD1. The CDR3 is CASSRPGQGHYEQYF. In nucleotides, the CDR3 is TGTGCCAGCAGTCGTCCGGGACAGGGCCACTACGAGCAGTACTTC.